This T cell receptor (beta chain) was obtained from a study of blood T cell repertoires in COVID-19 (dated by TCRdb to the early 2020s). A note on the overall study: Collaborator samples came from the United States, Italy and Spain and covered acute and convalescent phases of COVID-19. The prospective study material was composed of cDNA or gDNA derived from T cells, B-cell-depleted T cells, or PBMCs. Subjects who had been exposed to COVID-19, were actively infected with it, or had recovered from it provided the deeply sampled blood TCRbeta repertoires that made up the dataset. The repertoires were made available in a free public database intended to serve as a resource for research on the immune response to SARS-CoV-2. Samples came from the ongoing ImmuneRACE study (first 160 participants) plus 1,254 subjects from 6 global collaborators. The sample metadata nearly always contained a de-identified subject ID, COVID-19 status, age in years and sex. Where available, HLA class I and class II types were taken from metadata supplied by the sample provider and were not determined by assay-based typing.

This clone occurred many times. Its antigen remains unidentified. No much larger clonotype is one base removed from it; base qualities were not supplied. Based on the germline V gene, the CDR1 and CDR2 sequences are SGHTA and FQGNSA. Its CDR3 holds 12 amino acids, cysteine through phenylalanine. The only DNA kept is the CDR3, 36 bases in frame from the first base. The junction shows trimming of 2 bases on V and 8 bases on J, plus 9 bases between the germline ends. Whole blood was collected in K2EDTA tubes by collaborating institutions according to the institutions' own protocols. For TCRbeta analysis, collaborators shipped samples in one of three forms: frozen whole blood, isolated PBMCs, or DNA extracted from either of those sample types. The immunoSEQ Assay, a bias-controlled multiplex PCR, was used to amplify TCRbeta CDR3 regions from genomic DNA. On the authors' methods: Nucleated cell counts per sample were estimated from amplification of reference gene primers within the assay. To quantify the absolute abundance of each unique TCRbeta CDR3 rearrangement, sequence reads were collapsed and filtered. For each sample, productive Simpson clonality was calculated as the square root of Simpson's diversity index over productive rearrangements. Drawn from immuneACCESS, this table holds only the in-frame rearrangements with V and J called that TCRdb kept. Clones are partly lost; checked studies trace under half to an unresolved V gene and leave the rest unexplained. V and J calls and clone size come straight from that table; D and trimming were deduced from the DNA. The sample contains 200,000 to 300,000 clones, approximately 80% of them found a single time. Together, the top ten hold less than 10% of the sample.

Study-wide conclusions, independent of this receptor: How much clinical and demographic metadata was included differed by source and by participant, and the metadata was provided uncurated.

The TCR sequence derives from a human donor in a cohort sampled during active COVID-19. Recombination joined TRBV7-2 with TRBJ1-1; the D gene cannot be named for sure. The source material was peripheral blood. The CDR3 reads CASSLIPGEAFF. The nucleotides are TGTGCCAGCAGCTTAATTCCTGGCGAAGCTTTCTTT.